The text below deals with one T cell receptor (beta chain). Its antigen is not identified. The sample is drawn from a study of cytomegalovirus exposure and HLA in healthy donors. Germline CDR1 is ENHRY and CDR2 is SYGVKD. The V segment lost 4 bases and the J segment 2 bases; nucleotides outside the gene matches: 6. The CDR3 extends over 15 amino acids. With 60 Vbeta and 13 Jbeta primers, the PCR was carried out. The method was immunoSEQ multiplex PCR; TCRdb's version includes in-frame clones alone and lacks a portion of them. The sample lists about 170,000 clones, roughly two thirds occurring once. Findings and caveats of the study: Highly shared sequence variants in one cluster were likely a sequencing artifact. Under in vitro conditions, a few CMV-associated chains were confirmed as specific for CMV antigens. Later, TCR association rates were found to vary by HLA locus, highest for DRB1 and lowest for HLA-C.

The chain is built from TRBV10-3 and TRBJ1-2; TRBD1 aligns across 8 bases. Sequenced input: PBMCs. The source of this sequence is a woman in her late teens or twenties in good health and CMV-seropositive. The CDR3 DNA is TGTGCCATCAGTGGACAAACAGGGGGAAACTATGGCTACACCTTC. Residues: CAISGQTGGNYGYTF.